The rows below give T cell receptor beta chains drawn from one sample of a study of technical replicates of blood from a handful of donors. Sequencing was performed with immunoSEQ multiplex PCR; in TCRdb, only in-frame clones are kept and a portion is missing. The repertoire holds fewer than 85,000 clones, with roughly 89% as singletons. Sequencing input: T cells isolated from PBMCs. The receptors derive from a human donor in good health. CDR3s include the opening cysteine and the closing phenylalanine or tryptophan. The D gene is left open where the match is weak. Clone size is shown for a subset of rows, as once, few, many or a class of expanded clone.

TRBV6-5	-	-	TRBJ2-1	TGTGCCAGCAGTGGGGGACTTGGTGAGCAGTTCTTC	CASSGGLGEQFF
TRBV19	once	-	TRBJ1-1	TGTGCCAGTAGTCTGACAGACAACACTGAAGCTTTCTTT	CASSLTDNTEAFF
TRBV11-3	-	-	TRBJ2-2	TGTGCCAGCAGCCCTTCCGGGACTTCCAACACCGGGGAGCTGTTTTTT	CASSPSGTSNTGELFF
TRBV9	-	-	TRBJ1-1	TGTGCCAGCAGCCCTAGTGGAGGAAACACTGAAGCTTTCTTT	CASSPSGGNTEAFF
TRBV7-3	-	-	TRBJ2-5	TGTGCCAGCAGCTTAAATGACGGGAAGACCCAGTACTTC	CASSLNDGKTQYF
TRBV7-3	-	-	TRBJ2-3	TGTGCCAGCAGCTTAATTGCGGGTAGCACAGATACGCAGTATTTT	CASSLIAGSTDTQYF
TRBV19	once	TRBD1	TRBJ1-5	TGTGCCAGTAGACTGGACAGGGACGGCAATCAGCCCCAGCATTTT	CASRLDRDGNQPQHF
TRBV9	-	TRBD1	TRBJ1-4	TGTGCCAGCAGCGCCCCGACAGGGGAATATGAAAAACTGTTTTTT	CASSAPTGEYEKLFF
TRBV21-1	-	-	TRBJ2-2	TGTGCCAGCAGCACCAGGGGAATTTCTTCCGGGGAGCTGTTTTTT	CASSTRGISSGELFF
TRBV5-1	-	TRBD2	TRBJ2-5	TGCGCCAGCAGCTTGGCCGAACTAGCGGGTTCTCAAGAGACCCAGTACTTC	CASSLAELAGSQETQYF
TRBV6-5	few	-	TRBJ1-2	TGTGCCAGCCGCGGCTCCAACTATGGCTACACCTTC	CASRGSNYGYTF
TRBV7-2	-	TRBD2	TRBJ2-3	TGTGCCAGCAGCTTAGTAACTAGCGGGATCTACACAGATACGCAGTATTTT	CASSLVTSGIYTDTQYF
TRBV5-1	-	-	TRBJ1-1	TGCGCCAGCAGCTCAACTGAGAACACTGAAGCTTTCTTT	CASSSTENTEAFF
TRBV5-1	-	-	TRBJ2-5	TGCGCCAGCAGTGCGGCGGGAGAGACCCAGTACTTC	CASSAAGETQYF
TRBV6-6	-	TRBD1	TRBJ2-5	TGTGCCAGCAGGAAGACAGGGGGCCGGCAAGAGACCCAGTACTTC	CASRKTGGRQETQYF
TRBV4-2	-	TRBD2	TRBJ2-2	TGTGCCAGCAGCCACCCCAGGGAGCGGGAGAGGTCAGGGGAGCTGTTTTTT	CASSHPRERERSGELFF
TRBV7-9	once	TRBD1	TRBJ2-7	TGTGCCAGCAGCTCGACAGGGAAAACCTACGAGCAGTACTTC	CASSSTGKTYEQYF
TRBV15	few	-	TRBJ2-4	TGTGCCACCAGCGTCGCGGGGCGGTTAAAAAACATTCAGTACTTC	CATSVAGRLKNIQYF
TRBV5-1	-	-	TRBJ1-4	TGCGCCAGCAGCAGACAGACAGAAGGATTAGGAAAACTGTTTTTT	CASSRQTEGLGKLFF
TRBV2	once	TRBD2	TRBJ2-1	TGCGGGGACTCGGGGCCGGAACGGGAGGGCCTCGGTGAGCAGTTCTTC	CGDSGPEREGLGEQFF
TRBV28	-	TRBD1	TRBJ2-7	TGTGCCAGCAGTCTCAGGGGGCGAAACTACGAGCAGTACTTC	CASSLRGRNYEQYF
TRBV11-1	-	TRBD1	TRBJ2-7	TGTGCCAGCAGCTTTTTTCAGGGGGACGAGCAGTACTTC	CASSFFQGDEQYF
TRBV18	-	TRBD1	TRBJ1-5	TGTGCCAGCTCATGGGACAGCTTAGATCAGCCCCAGCATTTT	CASSWDSLDQPQHF
TRBV5-1	-	TRBD2	TRBJ2-1	TGCGCCAGCAGCTTCTCCGGGACTAGCGGCAATGAGCAGTTCTTC	CASSFSGTSGNEQFF